These T cell receptor beta chains were read from a single sample in a study of OX40 agonist ivuxolimab in advanced cancers. Clones were sequenced by immunoSEQ multiplex PCR, and TCRdb holds only the in-frame ones, with some missing. The sample lists under 150,000 clones; 93% were seen once. Sequencing used CD4+ or CD8+ T cells sorted from blood, obtained in a trial of the OX40 agonist ivuxolimab. Receptor source: an adult with an advanced solid tumor such as melanoma, head and neck, liver or kidney cancer. Each CDR3 is given with its conserved first and last residue. The D gene is left open where the match is weak. The size entry is marked missing in some rows and otherwise reads once, few, many or a size class.

v_gene	j_gene	d_gene	abundance	CDR3aa	CDR3nt
TRBV2	TRBJ2-7	NA	NA	CASINIQTYEQYF	TGTGCCAGCATAAACATCCAAACCTACGAGCAGTACTTC
TRBV5-5	TRBJ2-5	TRBD2	once	CASSSGLAGGQETQYF	TGTGCCAGCAGCTCGGGACTAGCGGGAGGGCAAGAGACCCAGTACTTC
TRBV10-3	TRBJ1-2	NA	NA	CAISESRKGLKTNYGYTF	TGTGCCATCAGTGAGTCACGGAAGGGGCTCAAAACTAACTATGGCTACACCTTC
TRBV5-1	TRBJ2-7	NA	NA	CASSGAGTPAYEQYF	TGCGCCAGCAGCGGGGCCGGGACGCCAGCCTACGAGCAGTACTTC
TRBV20-1	TRBJ1-1	TRBD1	few	CSALTGVEAFF	TGCAGTGCCCTGACAGGGGTCGAAGCTTTCTTT
TRBV6-5	TRBJ2-2	NA	NA	CASSRRAGELFF	TGTGCCAGCAGTAGGAGGGCCGGGGAGCTGTTTTTT
TRBV6-6	TRBJ1-6	TRBD1	NA	CATKTGGDSALHF	TGTGCCACCAAAACAGGGGGCGACTCGGCCCTCCACTTT
TRBV2	TRBJ1-2	NA	NA	CASLPEYGYTF	TGTGCCAGCCTGCCCGAATATGGCTACACCTTC
TRBV27	TRBJ1-5	TRBD1	NA	CASSSSDRGWQPQHF	TGTGCCAGCAGTTCATCGGACAGGGGTTGGCAGCCCCAGCATTTT
TRBV7-2	TRBJ1-2	NA	NA	CASSLGDSNYGYTF	TGTGCCAGCAGCTTAGGAGACAGTAACTATGGCTACACCTTC
TRBV20-1	TRBJ1-1	NA	once	CRADVNTEAFF	TGCCGGGCGGACGTGAACACTGAAGCTTTCTTT
TRBV2	TRBJ2-7	TRBD1	once	CAGRGDRAHNEQYF	TGTGCCGGCAGAGGGGACAGGGCTCATAACGAGCAGTACTTC
TRBV6-5	TRBJ1-4	TRBD1	once	CASSYSGTGANEKLFF	TGTGCCAGCAGTTACTCCGGGACAGGAGCTAATGAAAAACTGTTTTTT
TRBV5-6	TRBJ1-6	NA	once	CASSLDIRPSPLHF	TGTGCCAGCAGCTTGGATATACGACCTTCACCCCTCCACTTT
TRBV5-8	TRBJ1-1	TRBD1	NA	CASSADRGRTNTEAFF	TGTGCCAGCAGCGCGGACAGGGGGCGGACGAACACTGAAGCTTTCTTT
TRBV5-6	TRBJ1-1	TRBD1	NA	CASSPAGTGITEAFF	TGTGCCAGCAGCCCCGCCGGGACAGGGATCACTGAAGCTTTCTTT
TRBV27	TRBJ2-3	TRBD2	NA	CASSSGTRGGTQYF	TGTGCCAGCAGTTCCGGGACTAGGGGGGGTACGCAGTATTTT
TRBV7-2	TRBJ2-3	NA	NA	CASSLGTDTQYF	TGTGCCAGCAGCTTAGGGACAGATACGCAGTATTTT
TRBV5-5	TRBJ1-1	NA	NA	CASSFNGNMNTEAFF	TGTGCCAGCAGCTTTAACGGAAACATGAACACTGAAGCTTTCTTT
TRBV5-4	TRBJ1-1	TRBD1	NA	CASSLFDRAGAFF	TGTGCCAGCAGCTTGTTTGACAGGGCTGGAGCTTTCTTT
TRBV11-3	TRBJ2-7	NA	NA	CASSRDPYEQYF	TGTGCCAGCAGCCGGGACCCCTACGAGCAGTACTTC